This T cell receptor (beta chain) is from a study of cytomegalovirus exposure and HLA in healthy donors. Findings and limits, study-wide: The study carried out a later analysis of TCR beta sequences. It associated some 17,000 of them with specific HLA alleles at a false discovery rate of 0.05.

On this clone itself: Antigen unknown.

Primers for the PCR totalled 60 Vbeta and 13 Jbeta. Under the authors' procedure: In a later analysis, of 79 million or so unique beta chains, roughly 9.9 million appeared in at least two donors. The table came from immunoSEQ multiplex PCR; TCRdb's copy has only in-frame clones and leaves some out. V and J calls and clone size follow that table, whereas D and trimming were derived from the DNA. The sample holds 200,000 to 250,000 clones, around 70% seen once. Germline V CDR1 and CDR2: MDHEN, SYDVKM. Between the trimmed V and J ends, which lost 5 bases and 3 bases, there was a span of 14 bases. This CDR3 contains 15 residues.

This receptor was taken from a man aged 40-55 years in good health and CMV-seropositive. J is TRBJ1-3 and V is TRBV28, with D perhaps TRBD1 (5 bases). Sequenced sample: PBMCs. CDR3 bases: TGTGCCAGCAGTCCCGGGAGGGACTTTGGAAACACCATATATTTT. As protein: CASSPGRDFGNTIYF. The full variable domain, in which reference TRBV28 and TRBJ1-3 provide the parts outside the CDR3, is DVKVTQSSRYLVKRTGEKVFLECVQDMDHENMFWYRQDPGLGLRLIYFSYDVKMKEKGDIPEGYSVSREKKERFSLILESASTNQTSMYLCASSPGRDFGNTIYFGEGSWLTVV.